The 26 T cell receptor beta chains given below trace back to one sample, sequenced in a study of blood T cell repertoires in COVID-19. Repertoires were generated with immunoSEQ multiplex PCR, while TCRdb's copy carries only in-frame clones and drops some. Seen here are around 250,000 clones, around nine tenths observed once, and the top ten hold around 7.3%. The sample comprised peripheral blood. These receptors originate from a woman in her seventies with active or convalescent COVID-19.

This clone was detected a few times. The chain's CDR3 is CASSHVAGGGGYTF. In DNA form, the CDR3 reads TGTGCCAGCAGTCATGTCGCAGGGGGCGGTGGCTACACCTTC. The chain is built from TRBV9 and TRBJ1-2; 8 bases fit TRBD1. Unmatched junction bases numbered 10, after V lost 5 bases and J lost 7 bases. This CDR3 has 14 amino acids. Germline V lookup: CDR1 SGDLS, CDR2 YYNGEE.

V gene TRBV27 combines with J gene TRBJ2-7; 12 bases are a match to TRBD2. The germline V gene has CDR1 MNHEY and CDR2 SMNVEV (reference sequence). V shed 0 bases and J 6 bases; nucleotides not matched to a gene: 6. CDR3 length equals 16 residues. The CDR3 sequence is CASSLSASGGGSEQYF. The DNA for the CDR3 is TGTGCCAGCAGTTTATCGGCTAGCGGGGGGGGAAGCGAGCAGTACTTC.

The chain employs TRBV6-1 and TRBJ2-5, with D unclear. CDR1 and CDR2 (germline): MNHNS, SASEGT. There are 13 residues in the CDR3. V was shortened by 2 bases and J by 7 bases, with 11 bases between the two germline ends. DNA for the CDR3: TGTGCCAGCAGTGAATCGACTGTGATGACCCAGTACTTC. It encodes CASSESTVMTQYF.

The chain uses TRBV6-1 and TRBJ1-6, with unresolved D. With 2 bases removed from V and 9 bases from J, the gap between germline ends came to 14 bases. CDR1 MNHNS and CDR2 SASEGT come from the germline V gene. This CDR3 contains 15 residues. CDR3 sequence reads: CASSERSGVSSPLHF. The CDR3 DNA reads as TGTGCCAGCAGTGAACGGTCGGGAGTGAGTTCACCCCTCCACTTT.

This sequence joins TRBV6-5 and TRBJ1-5, with 7 positions matching TRBD1. This CDR3 has 15 residues. Germline lookup yields CDR1 MNHEY and CDR2 SVGAGI. Trimming took 8 bases from V and 4 from J; bases not matched to a gene: 11. CDR3 DNA: TGTGCCAGCCACAGGGGAGGCGGACCGAATCAGCCCCAGCATTTT. Protein product: CASHRGGGPNQPQHF.

This chain uses TRBV7-2 with TRBJ2-2; D gene uncertain. This CDR3 has 13 amino acids. The V end was cut by 3 bases, the J end by 5 bases, with 7 bases between. Germline CDR1 SGHTA, CDR2 FQGNSA. CDR3 region: CASSFERTGELFF. The CDR3 DNA is TGTGCCAGCAGCTTCGAGAGGACCGGGGAGCTGTTTTTT. The full variable domain, with the rest looked up from reference TRBV7-2 and TRBJ2-2, is GAGVSQSPSNKVTEKGKDVELRCDPISGHTALYWYRQSLGQGLEFLIYFQGNSAPDKSGLPSDRFSAERTGGSVSTLTIQRTQQEDSAVYLCASSFERTGELFFGEGSRLTVL.

The chain recombines TRBV7-3 with TRBJ1-1; D ambiguous. CDR1 and CDR2 from the germline V gene are SGHTA and FQGTGA. CDR3 length equals 13 residues. The germline V and J ends were trimmed by 4 bases and 0 bases, with 6 bases remaining between them. CDR3 sequence reads: CASSSQMNTEAFF. In nucleotides, the CDR3 is TGTGCCAGCAGCTCGCAGATGAACACTGAAGCTTTCTTT.

This chain links TRBV4-2 with TRBJ1-2; TRBD1 agrees at 7 bases. The CDR3 is 15 amino acids. Germline CDR1 reads LGHNA; CDR2 reads YNFKEQ. Losses at the gene ends were 1 base for V and 5 bases for J; bases not matched to a gene: 7. The CDR3 region is CASSQVGGVGYGYTF. The CDR3 region has the DNA TGTGCCAGCAGCCAAGTAGGGGGCGTGGGGTATGGCTACACCTTC.

This sequence joins TRBV7-2 and TRBJ1-5; maybe TRBD1 (6 bases). Trimming left V 6 bases short and J 1 base short, with 13 bases between. The CDR3 has 15 residues. In germline, CDR1 is SGHTA, CDR2 FQGNSA. DNA of the CDR3: TGTGCCAGCAGTACAGACAGGTGGAGCAATCAGCCCCAGCATTTT. Translation: CASSTDRWSNQPQHF.

This clone was observed a handful of times. For the CDR3, the DNA is TGTGCCAGCGGCGGGCCTTACGAGCAGTACTTC. The encoded protein is CASGGPYEQYF. This chain connects TRBV27 to TRBJ2-7, with D maybe TRBD2 (5 bases). This CDR3 spans 11 amino acids. Germline-derived CDR1 and CDR2 are MNHEY and SMNVEV (reference sequence). Trimming removed 8 bases at V and 4 bases at J, with 9 bases between.

The chain uses TRBV19 and TRBJ1-2, with 9 bases lining up with TRBD1. CDR3 size: 15 residues. Germline CDR1 LNHDA, CDR2 SQIVND (reference sequence). The V segment lost 7 bases and the J segment 4 bases; nucleotides outside the gene matches: 10. The CDR3 here is CASTPWDREGYGYTF. The CDR3 DNA reads as TGTGCCAGTACCCCGTGGGACAGGGAGGGCTATGGCTACACCTTC.

This clone was counted only a few times. The chain uses TRBV4-2 and TRBJ1-2; 12 positions agree with TRBD1. Germline CDR1 and CDR2: LGHNA and YNFKEQ. V shed 1 base and J 4 bases; nucleotides not matched to a gene: 13. The CDR3 loop spans 19 amino acids. The CDR3 region is CASSQVSGTGGLRPYGYTF. CDR3 sequence (DNA): TGTGCCAGCAGCCAAGTATCGGGGACAGGGGGCCTCAGACCCTATGGCTACACCTTC.

J is TRBJ2-7 and V is TRBV7-6, with 11 bases aligning to TRBD2. The V gene end was trimmed by 5 bases and the J gene end by 7 bases; junction bases not matched to a gene: 10. The CDR3 is 15 amino acids. The germline CDR1 and CDR2 sequences are SGHVS and FNYEAQ. The CDR3 sequence: CASSQLAGALGEQYF. In DNA, the CDR3 is TGTGCCAGCAGCCAACTAGCGGGGGCTCTTGGGGAGCAGTACTTC. Together with reference TRBV7-6 and TRBJ2-7, the CDR3 gives the full variable domain: GAGVSQSPRYKVTKRGQDVALRCDPISGHVSLYWYRQALGQGPEFLTYFNYEAQQDKSGLPNDRFSAERPEGSISTLTIQRTEQRDSAMYRCASSQLAGALGEQYFGPGTRLTVT.

The V call is TRBV4-1, the J call TRBJ2-5, with 7 bases fitting TRBD1. The V gene end was trimmed by 0 bases and the J gene end by 4 bases; junction bases not matched to a gene: 11. The CDR3 has 17 amino acids. Germline V gives CDR1 MGHRA, CDR2 YSYEKL. As DNA, the CDR3 is TGCGCCAGCAGCCAAGATAGGTCCAGGGGGATAGGAGAGACCCAGTACTTC. Its protein is CASSQDRSRGIGETQYF.

This clone was observed a handful of times. CDR3 sequence reads: CASSQNGQDTDTQYF. DNA of the CDR3: TGTGCCAGCTCACAAAACGGACAGGACACAGATACGCAGTATTTT. The chain links TRBV18 to TRBJ2-3; the match to TRBD1 covers 7 bases. This CDR3 is built from 15 residues. Germline V gives CDR1 KGHSH, CDR2 LQKENI. V was pared by 4 bases and J by 2 bases, with 6 bases of the junction left unmatched.

This clone has a single count. The rearrangement links TRBV7-9 to TRBJ1-2, with D possibly TRBD1 on 5 matching bases. Germline assignment: CDR1 SEHNR and CDR2 FQNEAQ (reference sequence). The CDR3 sequence is 14 residues long. V shed 6 bases and J shed 8 bases, with 19 bases lying between them. The CDR3 coding sequence is TGTGCCAGCAGTCTCGGGACTTCGTCAAGAGGCTACACCTTC. As protein: CASSLGTSSRGYTF. The whole variable domain, filled in from reference TRBV7-9 and TRBJ1-2, reads DTGVSQNPRHKITKRGQNVTFRCDPISEHNRLYWYRQTLGQGPEFLTYFQNEAQLEKSRLLSDRFSAERPKGSFSTLEIQRTEQGDSAMYLCASSLGTSSRGYTFGSGTRLTVV.

The chain combines TRBV5-1 with TRBJ1-4, with 8 positions matching TRBD1. Germline V lookup: CDR1 SGHRS, CDR2 YFSETQ. The V gene end was trimmed by 0 bases and the J gene end by 8 bases; junction bases not matched to a gene: 6. This CDR3 is built from 15 residues. CDR3 bases: TGCGCCAGCAGCTTGGAGCAAGGGACAGGAGAAAAACTGTTTTTT. As protein: CASSLEQGTGEKLFF.

The chain recombines TRBV4-3 with TRBJ1-2; the match to TRBD1 covers 7 bases. The CDR3 is 13 residues long. Germline V gives CDR1 LGHNA, CDR2 YSLEER. Losses at the gene ends were 3 bases for V and 8 bases for J; bases not matched to a gene: 6. The DNA of the CDR3 is TGCGCCAGCAGCCATGACAGGGAGCAAGGCTACACCTTC. Translated, it gives CASSHDREQGYTF.

Points on this clone: The same CDR3 also results from other DNA sequences found in this sample. This chain uses TRBV6-5 with TRBJ1-1, with D tentatively TRBD1 (5 bases). Trimming cost V 6 bases and J 4 bases, with 6 bases left between them. The CDR3 length is 11 residues. Per germline, CDR1 MNHEY and CDR2 SVGAGI. Here the CDR3 reads CASRRGTEAFF. CDR3 in DNA: TGTGCCAGCAGAAGGGGCACTGAAGCTTTCTTT.

The chain uses TRBV5-1 and TRBJ1-2; D call uncertain. Germline V lookup: CDR1 SGHRS, CDR2 YFSETQ. The CDR3 has 14 residues. Between the trimmed V and J ends, which lost 4 bases and 0 bases, there was a span of 10 bases. The CDR3 DNA sequence: TGCGCCAGCAGCGGCCCGGAGGCTAACTATGGCTACACCTTC. This encodes CASSGPEANYGYTF.

This clone turned up a few times. This chain joins TRBV7-2 and TRBJ1-6, with TRBD1 identical over 7 bases. V was pared by 5 bases and J by 7 bases, with 14 bases of the junction left unmatched. The length of the CDR3 is 17 residues. CDR1 and CDR2 from the germline V gene are SGHTA and FQGNSA. For the CDR3, the DNA is TGTGCCAGCAGCCAAATACTTCGACAGGGTCGGAATTCACCCCTCCACTTT. It is translated as CASSQILRQGRNSPLHF.

This rearrangement joins TRBV9 to TRBJ1-1, with D possibly being TRBD1 (6 bases). Germline assignment: CDR1 SGDLS and CDR2 YYNGEE. V was shortened by 0 bases and J by 3 bases, with 18 bases between the two germline ends. CDR3 length: 17 amino acids. Here the CDR3 reads CASSVALNTAGDTEAFF. For the CDR3, the DNA is TGTGCCAGCAGCGTAGCCCTTAACACTGCAGGGGACACTGAAGCTTTCTTT.

J is TRBJ2-1 and V is TRBV5-1; the D gene is possibly TRBD2 (6 bases). The germline gives CDR1 SGHRS, CDR2 YFSETQ. Trimming removed 6 bases from V and 7 bases from J, with 20 bases in between. The CDR3 totals 15 residues. Here the CDR3 reads CASTTSGTAVNEQFF. CDR3 nucleotide sequence: TGCGCCAGCACGACTTCCGGGACTGCGGTAAATGAGCAGTTCTTC. The entire variable domain, with the rest obtained from reference TRBV5-1 and TRBJ2-1, is as follows: KAGVTQTPRYLIKTRGQQVTLSCSPISGHRSVSWYQQTPGQGLQFLFEYFSETQRNKGNFPGRFSGRQFSNSRSEMNVSTLELGDSALYLCASTTSGTAVNEQFFGPGTRLTVL.

The chain recombines TRBV6-5 with TRBJ1-1, with no clear D. This CDR3 contains 13 residues. Germline V gene data show CDR1 as MNHEY and CDR2 as SVGAGI. Trimming took 2 bases from V and 3 from J, leaving 7 bases between them. The CDR3 loop is CASSYGEDTEAFF. The CDR3 DNA reads TGTGCCAGCAGTTACGGGGAGGACACTGAAGCTTTCTTT.

Written as DNA, the CDR3 is TGTGCCAGTAGTACCCAAAACAGGGAAGGGGCTGAAGCTTTCTTT. This codes for CASSTQNREGAEAFF. The rearrangement links TRBV19 to TRBJ1-1, with TRBD1 as a possible D gene (6 bases). Germline V gives CDR1 LNHDA, CDR2 SQIVND (reference sequence). The CDR3 loop spans 15 amino acids. V was shortened by 4 bases and J by 6 bases, with 18 bases between the two germline ends.

This chain connects TRBV7-2 to TRBJ2-1; 10 nucleotides match TRBD2. Germline CDR1 and CDR2: SGHTA and FQGNSA. The CDR3 runs to 15 residues. The V segment lost 7 bases and the J segment 7 bases; nucleotides outside the gene matches: 10. The CDR3 DNA sequence: TGTGCCAGCACCTCTCGGACTAGCGGTTTGAATGAGCAGTTCTTC. Protein sequence: CASTSRTSGLNEQFF.